Below are 15 T cell receptor beta chains sequenced from a single sample in a study of blood T cell repertoires in COVID-19. Profiled with immunoSEQ multiplex PCR; TCRdb holds only in-frame clones, not every one. The table records about 47,000 clones, approximately 78% of them present only once. Sequenced input: peripheral blood. The receptors were gathered from a human donor with acute or convalescent COVID-19. The donor label of this sample is uncertain.

The chain couples TRBV6-2 or TRBV6-3 to TRBJ2-1; 14 nucleotides agree with TRBD2. Germline V gene data show CDR1 as MNHEY and CDR2 as SVGEGT. This CDR3 spans 15 amino acids. Trimming cost V 4 bases and J 6 bases; bases outside gene matches: 2. The CDR3 sequence is CASSFGTSGSNEQFF. CDR3 nucleotide sequence: TGTGCCAGCAGTTTCGGGACTAGCGGGAGCAATGAGCAGTTCTTC.

V usage is TRBV5-1 and J usage is TRBJ2-1, with 7 bases that match TRBD2. Looked up from germline, CDR1 is SGHRS and CDR2 is YFSETQ. The CDR3 sequence is 14 residues long. The J segment lost 7 bases and the V segment lost 6 bases, leaving 10 bases of the junction unmatched. CDR3 sequence reads: CASKVGTTRNEQFF. The CDR3 bases are TGCGCCAGCAAAGTTGGGACTACCCGGAATGAGCAGTTCTTC.

The rearrangement joins TRBV19 to TRBJ2-3; 12 bases match TRBD2. V lost 5 bases, J lost 0 bases, and 6 bases stayed unmatched. CDR1 and CDR2 (germline): LNHDA, SQIVND (reference sequence). CDR3 length equals 17 residues. The CDR3, as DNA: TGTGCCAGTAGTTCTCGTGGGACTAGCGGGAGCACAGATACGCAGTATTTT. It is translated as CASSSRGTSGSTDTQYF.

The chain joins TRBV7-2 to TRBJ2-1; TRBD2 is a possible D gene (6 bases). With 1 base removed from V and 0 bases from J, the gap between germline ends came to 10 bases. CDR3 length: 16 residues. Germline V gene data show CDR1 as SGHTA and CDR2 as FQGNSA. As DNA, the CDR3 is TGTGCCAGCAGCTTAGGGCGGGGAAGCTCCTACAATGAGCAGTTCTTC. It yields the protein CASSLGRGSSYNEQFF.

The chain uses TRBV12-3 or TRBV12-4 and TRBJ1-5; D is ambiguous. The CDR3 totals 12 residues. With 3 bases removed from V and 7 bases from J, the gap between germline ends came to 7 bases. Here the CDR3 DNA reads TGTGCCAGCAGTTTGTCGGGACAGCCCCAGCATTTT. Translating it yields CASSLSGQPQHF.

V and J are TRBV9 and TRBJ2-7; TRBD1 matches at 8 bases. There are 17 residues in the CDR3. Germline trimming cut 4 bases from V and 0 bases from J; bases unmatched to any gene: 12. In germline, CDR1 is SGDLS, CDR2 YYNGEE. The CDR3: CASSPRAGQGSSYEQYF. In nucleotides, the CDR3 is TGTGCCAGCAGCCCCAGAGCCGGACAGGGAAGCTCCTACGAGCAGTACTTC. Full variable domain (outside the CDR3, taken from reference TRBV9 and TRBJ2-7): DSGVTQTPKHLITATGQRVTLRCSPRSGDLSVYWYQQSLDQGLQFLIQYYNGEERAKGNILERFSAQQFPDLHSELNLSSLELGDSALYFCASSPRAGQGSSYEQYFGPGTRLTVT.

The V call is TRBV29-1, the J call TRBJ2-7; possible D gene TRBD2, 5 bases. V was clipped by 4 bases and J by 9 bases, with 16 bases between them. The CDR3 loop spans 12 amino acids. Germline V lookup: CDR1 SQVTM, CDR2 ANQGSEA. DNA for the CDR3: TGCAGCGTTGCAATTCCTAGCTTGGGGCAGTACTTC. The encoded protein is CSVAIPSLGQYF.

This clone was counted a single time. V gene TRBV6-2 or TRBV6-3 combines with J gene TRBJ1-1; no reliable D call. CDR1 and CDR2 from the germline V gene are MNHEY and SVGEGT. There are 14 residues in the CDR3. Trimming took off 4 bases at V and 3 bases at J, with 12 bases between the two ends. DNA for the CDR3: TGTGCCAGCAGTTCGCCAGGCTCACACACTGAAGCTTTCTTT. As protein: CASSSPGSHTEAFF.

The chain links TRBV18 to TRBJ1-1; D call uncertain. V was trimmed by 3 bases and J by 3 bases, leaving 5 bases between them. Germline V gives CDR1 KGHSH, CDR2 LQKENI. This CDR3 contains 12 residues. The CDR3 loop reads CASSPRDTEAFF. The CDR3 bases are TGTGCCAGCTCACCTCGGGACACTGAAGCTTTCTTT. Drawing the rest from reference TRBV18 and TRBJ1-1, the complete variable domain is NAGVMQNPRHLVRRRGQEARLRCSPMKGHSHVYWYRQLPEEGLKFMVYLQKENIIDESGMPKERFSAEFPKEGPSILRIQQVVRGDSAAYFCASSPRDTEAFFGQGTRLTVV.

This clone is categorized as medium-sized. The chain employs TRBV7-9 and TRBJ2-3; the match to TRBD2 covers 9 bases. This CDR3 spans 14 amino acids. CDR1 SEHNR and CDR2 FQNEAQ come from the germline V gene (reference sequence). J lost 2 bases, V lost 5 bases, and 2 bases had no gene match. In DNA form, the CDR3 reads TGTGCCAGCAGCGAGCGGGGGGCCACAGATACGCAGTATTTT. This sequence encodes CASSERGATDTQYF.

This sequence joins TRBV5-5 and TRBJ2-3; D is undetermined. The CDR3 length is 15 residues. Trimming took 0 bases from V and 3 from J, leaving 11 bases between them. CDR1 is SGHKS and CDR2 is YYEKEE in the germline V gene (reference sequence). Here the CDR3 DNA reads TGTGCCAGCAGCTTGGGACCTGGGCGTACAGATACGCAGTATTTT. Amino acid sequence: CASSLGPGRTDTQYF.

This chain connects TRBV27 to TRBJ1-2, with 8 bases matching TRBD1. The germline gives CDR1 MNHEY, CDR2 SMNVEV (reference sequence). V lost 5 bases and J lost 8; bases outside the gene matches: 7. This CDR3 contains 13 residues. The CDR3 is CASSPGTGGGYTF. CDR3 bases: TGTGCCAGCAGTCCCGGGACAGGCGGAGGCTACACCTTC.

The J gene is TRBJ1-3, the V gene TRBV11-2; D is possibly TRBD1 (5 bases). Germline V lookup: CDR1 SGHAT, CDR2 FQNNGV. The CDR3 covers 15 residues. V was clipped by 8 bases and J by 0 bases, with 14 bases between them. This CDR3 is CASGAGHLSGNTIYF. The CDR3 bases are TGTGCCAGCGGGGCAGGACACCTCTCTGGAAACACCATATATTTT.

The chain employs TRBV4-2 and TRBJ2-3; 15 bases fit TRBD2. With V trimmed by 4 bases and J by 0 bases, 5 bases remained unmatched. CDR1 is LGHNA, CDR2 YNFKEQ, per germline. The CDR3 has 18 amino acids. Here the CDR3 DNA reads TGTGCCAGCAGCCTAGGACTAGCGGGGGGGCCGAGCACAGATACGCAGTATTTT. Its protein product is CASSLGLAGGPSTDTQYF.

The chain recombines TRBV28 with TRBJ2-1; possible D gene TRBD1, 5 bases. V lost 6 bases and J lost 3, with 12 bases in between. The length of the CDR3 is 14 residues. Per germline, CDR1 MDHEN and CDR2 SYDVKM. The CDR3 bases are TGTGCCAGCAGGTCACAGGCGAACTACAATGAGCAGTTCTTC. This encodes CASRSQANYNEQFF.